This TCR beta chain was observed in a study of long-term antiretroviral therapy in people with HIV. Survey level was the resolution at which the v3.0 immunoSEQ assay ran. Profiling relied on immunoSEQ multiplex PCR, and the TCRdb table lists in-frame clones only, not all of them. The repertoire includes about 19,000 clones, approximately 79% of them detected once, and around 6% sits in the top ten. The CDR3 is 13 amino acids. Between the trimmed V and J ends, which lost 6 bases and 0 bases, there was a span of 9 bases. Germline CDR1 MDHEN, CDR2 SYDVKM. Findings and limits, study-wide: HIV repertoires spanned tighter CDR3 length ranges than controls did. After ART, diversity increased yet remained lower than transplant donor controls.

A note on this clone: Its antigen is as yet unknown. Other DNA sequences in the sample encode the same CDR3.

This chain joins TRBV28 and TRBJ2-7; D perhaps matches TRBD1 (6 bases). The material sequenced was unsorted PBMCs, taken at the start of antiretroviral therapy, before treatment. The receptor was derived from a man aged 18-30 years with HIV. CDR3 sequence reads: CASRPDSSYEQYF. CDR3 in DNA: TGTGCCAGCAGGCCGGACAGCTCCTACGAGCAGTACTTC.